The entry below gives a single T cell receptor beta chain sequence along with its context. This clone's antigen is unknown. Base qualities are not provided; no much larger clone lies one nucleotide away. Libraries were constructed by the immunoSEQ multiplex PCR assay. The deep sequencing platform assayed around 10^5 TCR templates per sample. Genomic DNA extracted from sorted T cells was the material used for TCRbeta CDR3 sequencing. The original methods were these. The R programming language was used for clonal analysis of the TCRbeta CDR3 data. Alloreactive CD4+ and CD8+ clones were defined by comparing unstimulated samples with post-reaction CFSE-low samples. Regulatory or non-regulatory origin of alloreactive CD4+ clones was assigned by matching sequences to the sorted unstimulated Treg and non-Treg repertoires. TCRdb retrieved this table from immuneACCESS and kept in-frame rearrangements only. Not all clones are present; in checked studies, unresolved V genes account for under half, and no reason is known for the remainder. For V, J and clone size, that table is used; D and trimming come from the DNA. Present in this sample are tens of thousands of clones, over 75% of which were seen just once. The ten largest clonotypes hold roughly 0.37% of the sample.

This specimen belongs to a study of siplizumab effects on memory and regulatory T cells (dated by TCRdb to about 2019). Background on the whole study: The study examined how the anti-CD2 antibody siplizumab affects alloreactive T-cell subsets in allogeneic mixed lymphocyte reactions built from human PBMCs. Findings and caveats that apply to the study as a whole: In reactions with siplizumab, an average of 68.8% of mappable alloreactive CD4+ clones were Treg-derived, compared with roughly 27% in control reactions. A naive or memory phenotype could not be assigned to roughly 75-95% of proliferating CD4+ or CD8+ clones. Whether proliferating Tregs from siplizumab cultures actually had suppressive function was not functionally confirmed. Unstimulated naive T cells appeared more diverse than memory T cells, and naive cells seemed to contribute substantially to the alloresponse. Sequences below about 10^-5 frequency were poorly captured, so only a minor fraction of alloreactive clones could be mapped to unstimulated subsets. The cumulative frequency of alloreactive sequences that could be traced back to unstimulated CD4+ memory T cells was significantly reduced by siplizumab.

Unstimulated CD4+ memory cells were also sequenced in three donor pairs, together with CD4+ naive, CD8+ TEMRA, CD8+ naive and CD8+ effector memory subsets. Sorted unstimulated T cells and proliferating T cells recovered from mixed lymphocyte reactions were subjected to TCRbeta CDR3 sequencing. Fresh whole blood from ten HLA-typed healthy donors was used as the source from which PBMCs were isolated. The receptor comes from a human donor in good health. Specimen: naive CD8+ T cells sorted from blood. The cell subset or site label corresponds to: unstimulated naive T cells.

The DNA sequence is given as TGTGCCAGTAGTATCGGTAGAGGATCTAGCACAGATACGCAGTATTTT. Its protein reads: CASSIGRGSSTDTQYF. Here the chain combines TRBV19 and TRBJ2-3; the D segment cannot be called with confidence. V and J are truncated by 3 bases and 0 bases respectively, leaving an intervening sequence of 13 bases. Looking up the germline V gene (reference sequence) yields CDR1 LNHDA and CDR2 SQIVND. From the cysteine up to the phenylalanine, the CDR3 has a length of 16 residues. This entry keeps only the CDR3 DNA: 48 bases, framed from base 1.